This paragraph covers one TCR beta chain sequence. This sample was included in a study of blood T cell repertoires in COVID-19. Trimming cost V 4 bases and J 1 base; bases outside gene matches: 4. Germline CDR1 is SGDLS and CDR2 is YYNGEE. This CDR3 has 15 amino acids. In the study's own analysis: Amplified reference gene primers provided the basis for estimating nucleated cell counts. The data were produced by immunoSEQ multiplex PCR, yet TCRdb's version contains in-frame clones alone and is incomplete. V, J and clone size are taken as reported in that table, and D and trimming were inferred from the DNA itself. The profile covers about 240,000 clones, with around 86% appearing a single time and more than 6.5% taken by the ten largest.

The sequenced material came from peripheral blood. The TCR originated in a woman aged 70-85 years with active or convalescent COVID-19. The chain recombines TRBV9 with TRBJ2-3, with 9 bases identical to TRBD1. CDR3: CASSPQGAGTDTQYF. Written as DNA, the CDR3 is TGTGCCAGCAGCCCACAGGGGGCCGGCACAGATACGCAGTATTTT. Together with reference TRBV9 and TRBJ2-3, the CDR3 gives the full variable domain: DSGVTQTPKHLITATGQRVTLRCSPRSGDLSVYWYQQSLDQGLQFLIQYYNGEERAKGNILERFSAQQFPDLHSELNLSSLELGDSALYFCASSPQGAGTDTQYFGPGTRLTVL.